This entry lists 14 T cell receptor beta chains sequenced from one sample in a study of cytomegalovirus exposure and HLA in healthy donors. PCR amplification relied on 60 Vbeta primers (plus 13 Jbeta primers). Assay: immunoSEQ multiplex PCR; the TCRdb copy retains only in-frame clones and omits some. The data show 150,000 to 200,000 clones, 80% to 90% seen once. The sample taken for sequencing was PBMCs. All receptors derive from a girl aged 5 to 17 in good health and CMV-seropositive.

This clone was detected only once. The V gene is TRBV27, the J gene TRBJ1-5; a weak D match, TRBD1 (6 bases). This CDR3 has 14 residues. Between the trimmed V and J ends, which lost 4 bases and 5 bases, there was a span of 12 bases. Germline V gene data show CDR1 as MNHEY and CDR2 as SMNVEV (reference sequence). CDR3 amino acids: CASSSDRRYQPQHF. The CDR3 DNA reads as TGTGCCAGCAGTTCCGACAGGCGGTATCAGCCCCAGCATTTT.

This clone was recorded a few times. The V call is TRBV2, the J call TRBJ1-3; unclear D gene. Trimming pared 11 bases from V and 0 bases from J, leaving 11 bases between. CDR1 is SNHLY, CDR2 FYNNEI, per germline. The CDR3 loop spans 13 amino acids. The CDR3 sequence: CAARADSGNTIYF. The CDR3 DNA sequence: TGTGCCGCCCGTGCGGACTCTGGAAACACCATATATTTT.

The gene calls are TRBV6-1 and TRBJ2-7, with D hard to call. V lost 3 bases to trimming and J lost 3 bases, with 12 bases between them. The CDR3 length is 14 residues. Germline CDR1 MNHNS, CDR2 SASEGT. The CDR3 DNA follows: TGTGCCAGCAGTGAGTTAACACAGTACTACGAGCAGTACTTC. Protein sequence: CASSELTQYYEQYF.

The chain combines TRBV15 with TRBJ2-3; 10 nucleotides match TRBD2. CDR1 LNHNV and CDR2 YYDKDF come from the germline V gene (reference sequence). V dropped 5 bases and J dropped 0; count of bases not matched to a gene: 5. The CDR3 has 16 residues. Here the CDR3 reads CATSGLAGASTDTQYF. The CDR3 nucleotides are TGTGCCACCAGCGGTCTAGCGGGGGCAAGCACAGATACGCAGTATTTT.

This chain uses TRBV6-1 with TRBJ1-4, with D tentatively TRBD1 (5 bases). The V end lost 2 bases, the J end lost 1 base, and 26 bases lay between the germline ends. In germline, CDR1 is MNHNS, CDR2 SASEGT. This CDR3 is 21 amino acids long. CDR3 nucleotide sequence: TGTGCCAGCAGTGAAAGTTACGGGGGTCACCACGCCCCTGGAACTAATGAAAAACTGTTTTTT. Translating it yields CASSESYGGHHAPGTNEKLFF.

The genes are TRBV25-1 and TRBJ1-2; 7 bases fit TRBD1. This CDR3 comprises 13 residues. Germline V gene data show CDR1 as MGHDK and CDR2 as SYGVNS. V dropped 5 bases and J dropped 5; count of bases not matched to a gene: 5. The CDR3 coding sequence is TGTGCCAGCAGTTCTGACAGGGTTTATGGCTACACCTTC. It encodes CASSSDRVYGYTF.

The genes are TRBV7-9 and TRBJ1-2, with D unclear. V was shortened by 5 bases and J by 1 base, with 14 bases between the two germline ends. The CDR3 runs 15 residues. Looked up from germline, CDR1 is SEHNR and CDR2 is FQNEAQ (reference sequence). CDR3 coding DNA: TGTGCCAGCAGCCCCATAAGCCTAAATAACTATGGCTACACCTTC. Its protein is CASSPISLNNYGYTF. Full variable domain (missing parts from reference TRBV7-9 and TRBJ1-2): DTGVSQNPRHKITKRGQNVTFRCDPISEHNRLYWYRQTLGQGPEFLTYFQNEAQLEKSRLLSDRFSAERPKGSFSTLEIQRTEQGDSAMYLCASSPISLNNYGYTFGSGTRLTVV.

The V gene is TRBV6-5, the J gene TRBJ1-2; D is undetermined. The germline V gene has CDR1 MNHEY and CDR2 SVGAGI. CDR3 length: 11 residues. Trimming cost V 6 bases and J 8 bases, with 10 bases left between them. The CDR3 nucleotides read TGTGCCAGCAGGAACATGTGGGGCTACACCTTC. Its protein is CASRNMWGYTF.

The gene calls are TRBV2 and TRBJ2-1; 9 bases align to TRBD1. The V gene end was trimmed by 7 bases and the J gene end by 8 bases; junction bases not matched to a gene: 6. This CDR3 has 13 residues. Germline loops: CDR1 SNHLY, CDR2 FYNNEI. The CDR3 loop is CASTPGQGDEQFF. The CDR3, as DNA: TGTGCCAGCACCCCGGGACAGGGTGATGAGCAGTTCTTC.

This chain links TRBV7-3 with TRBJ1-1, with no clear D. The V gene's germline CDR1 is SGHTA and CDR2 FQGTGA. V gave up 6 bases and J gave up 8 bases, with 16 bases separating them. The CDR3 length is 13 residues. The chain's CDR3 is CASSYDTRSEAFF. The CDR3 nucleotides are TGTGCCAGCAGTTATGACACCCGCTCCGAAGCTTTCTTT.

The J gene is TRBJ1-6, the V gene TRBV25-1; D call uncertain. The V end lost 2 bases, the J end lost 16 bases, and 9 bases lay between the germline ends. CDR1 is MGHDK and CDR2 is SYGVNS in the germline V gene. The CDR3 is 11 amino acids. CDR3 sequence reads: CASSEKDSLHF. The CDR3 DNA reads TGTGCCAGCAGTGAAAAAGACTCTCTCCACTTT. The entire variable domain, with the rest obtained from reference TRBV25-1 and TRBJ1-6, is as follows: EADIYQTPRYLVIGTGKKITLECSQTMGHDKMYWYQQDPGMELHLIHYSYGVNSTEKGDLSSESTVSRIRTEHFPLTLESARPSHTSQYLCASSEKDSLHFGNGTRLTVT.

V gene TRBV6-6 combines with J gene TRBJ1-4, with 9 bases that match TRBD1. The CDR3 covers 14 residues. Germline-derived CDR1 and CDR2 are MNHNY and SVGAGI (reference sequence). V shed 6 bases and J 7 bases; nucleotides not matched to a gene: 6. The CDR3 is CASRSDRGGEKLFF. CDR3 DNA sequence: TGTGCCAGCAGATCGGACAGGGGTGGTGAAAAACTGTTTTTT.

About this clone: Its ends do not fully match the called genes, so a read error is possible. This chain links TRBV5-4 with TRBJ1-2, with unresolved D. Germline V gene sequence: CDR1 SGHNT, CDR2 YYREEE (reference sequence). CDR3 length equals 15 residues. The CDR3 sequence is CTSSPGGVRNYGYTF. In DNA form, the CDR3 reads TGTACCAGCAGCCCGGGAGGTGTGAGAAACTATGGCTACACCTTC.

The chain joins TRBV9 to TRBJ1-2; 11 nucleotides line up with TRBD1. This CDR3 has 15 residues. CDR1 and CDR2 from the germline V gene are SGDLS and YYNGEE. V shed 6 bases, J shed 2 bases, and the junction held 6 bases outside the gene matches. The CDR3 sequence is CASTGQGARNYGYTF. CDR3 DNA sequence: TGTGCCAGCACAGGACAGGGGGCGCGAAACTATGGCTACACCTTC.